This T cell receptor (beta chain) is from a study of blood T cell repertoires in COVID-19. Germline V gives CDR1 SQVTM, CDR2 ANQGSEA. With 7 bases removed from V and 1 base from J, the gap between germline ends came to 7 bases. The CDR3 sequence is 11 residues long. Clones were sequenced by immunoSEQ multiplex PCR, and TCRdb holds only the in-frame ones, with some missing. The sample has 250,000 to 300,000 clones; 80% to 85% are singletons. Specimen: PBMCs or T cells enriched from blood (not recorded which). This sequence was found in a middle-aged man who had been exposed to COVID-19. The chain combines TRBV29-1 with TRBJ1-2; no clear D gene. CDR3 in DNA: TGCAGCGCGTCCATTAACTATGGCTACACCTTC. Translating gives CSASINYGYTF.